Listed below are T cell receptor beta chains from one sample, sequenced in a study of T cell changes during pregnancy in multiple sclerosis. Assay: immunoSEQ multiplex PCR; the TCRdb copy retains only in-frame clones and omits some. Among tens of thousands of clones, 93% were seen once, and the ten largest hold more than 1.1%. This material consisted of peripheral blood, taken in the third trimester of pregnancy. These receptors were taken from a female donor in good health, enrolled as a control in a pregnancy study. Both conserved end residues are part of each CDR3. A D gene is named only where the DNA matches it firmly. The size of a clone is reported for some rows only, either as once, few or many, or as a class for expanded clones.

TRBJ2-1,TRBD2,NA,TRBV15,TGTGCCACCAGCAGAGAGGAGCGGGAAGATGAGCAGTTCTTC,CATSREEREDEQFF
TRBJ2-5,TRBD2,NA,TRBV2,TGTGCCAGCAGTGTTGGGACTAGCGCAGAGACCCAGTACTTC,CASSVGTSAETQYF
TRBJ2-3,TRBD1,once,TRBV6-1,TGTGCCAGCAGGGGGACAGGATCAGATACGCAGTATTTT,CASRGTGSDTQYF
TRBJ1-3,NA,NA,TRBV5-6,TGTGCCAGCAGCAGGATCCGACACTCTGGAAACACCATATATTTT,CASSRIRHSGNTIYF
TRBJ1-5,NA,NA,TRBV7-8,TGTGCCAGCAGCCCCGGGGAACAGCCCCAGCATTTT,CASSPGEQPQHF
TRBJ2-7,NA,NA,TRBV28,TGTGCCAGCAGTTTGGCGTTGGGAGGGGGGCGACTACCGGGGCAGTACTTC,CASSLALGGGRLPGQYF
TRBJ1-5,TRBD1,once,TRBV27,TGTGCCAGCAGTTACGGACAGGGGGCAAACGGCAATCAGCCCCAGCATTTT,CASSYGQGANGNQPQHF
TRBJ2-7,TRBD2,NA,TRBV19,TGTGCCAGTAGTACCGTCGCTAGCGGGAGGGTCTACGAGCAGTACTTC,CASSTVASGRVYEQYF
TRBJ2-7,NA,NA,TRBV15,TGTGCCACCAGCAGGTTTCCTAGCCGTTACGAGCAGTACTTC,CATSRFPSRYEQYF
TRBJ2-7,NA,once,TRBV2,TGTGCCAGCACGCCCGACTCCCCCAGTTACGAGCAGTACTTC,CASTPDSPSYEQYF
TRBJ2-1,NA,NA,TRBV4-2,TGTGCCAGCAGCCCTCGGGCGGGAATCGTCAATGAGCAGTTCTTC,CASSPRAGIVNEQFF
TRBJ2-3,TRBD2,NA,TRBV5-1,TGCGCCAGCAGCTTAGGACTAGCGGGAGAAAGCGATACGCAGTATTTT,CASSLGLAGESDTQYF
TRBJ2-1,TRBD2,NA,TRBV18,TGTGCCAGCTCACCACGAACTAGCGGGGCGTGGGATGAGCAGTTCTTC,CASSPRTSGAWDEQFF
TRBJ2-7,TRBD1,NA,TRBV28,TGTGCCAGCAGTCCGGGACAGCTCTACGAGCAGTACTTC,CASSPGQLYEQYF
TRBJ2-7,TRBD2,NA,TRBV5-1,TGCGCCAGCAGCGAAAGGACTAGTCTGGGCGAGCAGTACTTC,CASSERTSLGEQYF
TRBJ2-3,TRBD2,NA,TRBV29-1,TGCAGCGGAAAGCGGGATAACGGCGCAGATACGCAGTATTTT,CSGKRDNGADTQYF
TRBJ1-5,TRBD1,NA,TRBV6-1,TGTGCCAGCAACCCGACAGGGGTAAGCAATCAGCCCCAGCATTTT,CASNPTGVSNQPQHF
TRBJ2-1,NA,once,TRBV6-5,TGTGCCAGCAGTAGACAGGCCCTCTACAATGAGCAGTTCTTC,CASSRQALYNEQFF
TRBJ2-1,TRBD2,NA,TRBV4-2,TGTGCCAGCAGCCAAGATGAGCGACTAGCGGGACACAATGAGCAGTTCTTC,CASSQDERLAGHNEQFF
TRBJ1-3,NA,NA,TRBV27,TGTGCCAGCAGTTTAGGCGGCTCTGGAAACACCATATATTTT,CASSLGGSGNTIYF
TRBJ2-7,NA,NA,TRBV13,TGTGCCAGCAGCTTAAGGGGGGGAGTGGGCGAGCAGTACTTC,CASSLRGGVGEQYF
TRBJ2-3,NA,NA,TRBV7-2,TGTGCCAGCAGCGGGACTCCCCAAGATACGCAGTATTTT,CASSGTPQDTQYF
TRBJ2-1,NA,NA,TRBV13,TGTGCCAGCAGCTTAGGCCGCCGGAATGAGCAGTTCTTC,CASSLGRRNEQFF
TRBJ2-7,NA,NA,TRBV16,TGTGCCAGCAGCCTGAGACAGGCCTCCTACGAGCAGTACTTC,CASSLRQASYEQYF
TRBJ2-1,NA,NA,TRBV27,TGTGCCAGCACCTTAACAGGAACTCGGCCCCTCGGGCAGTTCTTC,CASTLTGTRPLGQFF
TRBJ2-1,NA,NA,TRBV5-5,TGTGCCAGCAGCTTGGCTGACAATGAGCAGTTCTTC,CASSLADNEQFF